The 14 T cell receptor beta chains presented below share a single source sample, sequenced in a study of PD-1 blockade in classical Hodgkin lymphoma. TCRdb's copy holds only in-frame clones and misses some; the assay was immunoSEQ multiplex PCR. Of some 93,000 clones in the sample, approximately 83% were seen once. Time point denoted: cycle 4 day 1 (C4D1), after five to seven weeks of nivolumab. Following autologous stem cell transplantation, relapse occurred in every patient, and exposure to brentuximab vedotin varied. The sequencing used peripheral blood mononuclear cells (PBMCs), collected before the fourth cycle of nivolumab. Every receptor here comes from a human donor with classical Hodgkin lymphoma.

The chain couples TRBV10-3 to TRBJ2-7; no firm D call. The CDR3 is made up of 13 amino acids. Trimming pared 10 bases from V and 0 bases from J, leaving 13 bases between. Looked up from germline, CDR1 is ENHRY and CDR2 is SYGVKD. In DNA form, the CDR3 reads TGTGCCACCCACACGGAGAACTCCTACGAGCAGTACTTC. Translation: CATHTENSYEQYF.

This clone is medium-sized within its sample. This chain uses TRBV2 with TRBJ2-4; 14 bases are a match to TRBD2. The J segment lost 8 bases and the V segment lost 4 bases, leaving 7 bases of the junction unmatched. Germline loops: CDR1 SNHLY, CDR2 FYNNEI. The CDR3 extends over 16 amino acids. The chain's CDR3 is CASSGLGLAGVYIQYF. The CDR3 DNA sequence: TGTGCCAGCAGTGGGCTGGGACTAGCGGGAGTGTACATTCAGTACTTC.

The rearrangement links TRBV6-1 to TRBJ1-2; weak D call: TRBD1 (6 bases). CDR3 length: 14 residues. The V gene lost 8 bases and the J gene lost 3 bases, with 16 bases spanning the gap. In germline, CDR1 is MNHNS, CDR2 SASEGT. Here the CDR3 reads CASCEQGVDYGYTF. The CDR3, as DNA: TGTGCCAGCTGCGAACAGGGTGTCGACTATGGCTACACCTTC.

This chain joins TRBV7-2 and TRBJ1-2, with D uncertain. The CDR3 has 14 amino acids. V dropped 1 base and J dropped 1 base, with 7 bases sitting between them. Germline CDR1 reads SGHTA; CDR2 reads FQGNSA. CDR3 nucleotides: TGTGCCAGCAGCTTAGGGAGCAGTAACTATGGCTACACCTTC. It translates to CASSLGSSNYGYTF.

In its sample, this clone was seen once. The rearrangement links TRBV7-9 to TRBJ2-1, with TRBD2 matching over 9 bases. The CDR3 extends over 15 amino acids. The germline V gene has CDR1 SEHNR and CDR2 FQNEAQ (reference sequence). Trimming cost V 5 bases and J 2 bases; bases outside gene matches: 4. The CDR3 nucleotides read TGTGCCAGCAGCCACGGGACTAGCACCTACAATGAGCAGTTCTTC. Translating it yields CASSHGTSTYNEQFF.

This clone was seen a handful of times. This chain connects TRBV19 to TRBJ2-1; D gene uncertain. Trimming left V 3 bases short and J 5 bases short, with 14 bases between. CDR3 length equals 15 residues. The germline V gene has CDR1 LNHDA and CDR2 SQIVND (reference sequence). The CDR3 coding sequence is TGTGCCAGTAGTATTGGGTCAGGTTTTGACAATGAGCAGTTCTTC. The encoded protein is CASSIGSGFDNEQFF.

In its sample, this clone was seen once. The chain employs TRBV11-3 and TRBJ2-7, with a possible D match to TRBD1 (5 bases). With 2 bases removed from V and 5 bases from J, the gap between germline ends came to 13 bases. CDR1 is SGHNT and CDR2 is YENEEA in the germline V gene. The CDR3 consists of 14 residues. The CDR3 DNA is TGTGCCAGCAGCTTAAATGGGGCGCCCCACGAGCAGTACTTC. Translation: CASSLNGAPHEQYF.

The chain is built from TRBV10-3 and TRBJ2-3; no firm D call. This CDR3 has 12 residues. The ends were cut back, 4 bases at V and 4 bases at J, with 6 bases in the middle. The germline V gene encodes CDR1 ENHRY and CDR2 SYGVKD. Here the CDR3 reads CAISGVSDTQYF. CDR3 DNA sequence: TGTGCCATCAGTGGGGTTTCAGATACGCAGTATTTT.

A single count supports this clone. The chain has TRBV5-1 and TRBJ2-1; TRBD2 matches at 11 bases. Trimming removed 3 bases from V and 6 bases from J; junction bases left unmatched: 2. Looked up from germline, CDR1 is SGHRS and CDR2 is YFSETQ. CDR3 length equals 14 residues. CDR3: CASSSGTSGNEQFF. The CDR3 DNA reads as TGCGCCAGCAGCTCCGGGACTAGCGGCAATGAGCAGTTCTTC.

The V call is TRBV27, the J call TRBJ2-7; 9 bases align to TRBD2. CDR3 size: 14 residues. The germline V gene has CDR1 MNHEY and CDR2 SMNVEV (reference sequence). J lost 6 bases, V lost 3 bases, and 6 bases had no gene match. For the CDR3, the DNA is TGTGCCAGCAGTTTTCGCGGGAGGGCTGTCGAGCAGTACTTC. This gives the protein CASSFRGRAVEQYF.

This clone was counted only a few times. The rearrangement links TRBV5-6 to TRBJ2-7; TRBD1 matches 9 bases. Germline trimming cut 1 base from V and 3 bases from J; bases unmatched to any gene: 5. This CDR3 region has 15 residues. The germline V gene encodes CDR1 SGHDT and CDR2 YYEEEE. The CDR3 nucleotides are TGTGCCAGCAGCTTGCTCGGGACAGGGAACTACGAGCAGTACTTC. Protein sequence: CASSLLGTGNYEQYF.

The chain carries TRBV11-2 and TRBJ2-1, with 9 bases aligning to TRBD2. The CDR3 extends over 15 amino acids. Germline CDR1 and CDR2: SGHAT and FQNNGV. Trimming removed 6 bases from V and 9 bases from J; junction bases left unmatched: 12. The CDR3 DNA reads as TGTGCCAGCAGACGTCGGGTAGCGGGAGAGTTTGAGCAGTTCTTC. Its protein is CASRRRVAGEFEQFF.

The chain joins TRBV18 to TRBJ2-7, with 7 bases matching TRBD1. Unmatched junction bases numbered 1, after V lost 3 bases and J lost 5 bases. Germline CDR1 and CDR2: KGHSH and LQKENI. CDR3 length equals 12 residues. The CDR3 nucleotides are TGTGCCAGCTCACCTACAGGGGACGAGCAGTACTTC. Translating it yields CASSPTGDEQYF.

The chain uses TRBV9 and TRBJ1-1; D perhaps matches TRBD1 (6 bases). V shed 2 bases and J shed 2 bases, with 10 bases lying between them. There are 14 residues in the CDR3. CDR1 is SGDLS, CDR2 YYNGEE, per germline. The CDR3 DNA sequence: TGTGCCAGCAGCGTGGACAGATTTAACACTGAAGCTTTCTTT. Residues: CASSVDRFNTEAFF.